The 5 T cell receptor beta chains presented below share a single source sample, sequenced in a study of T cell responses to AZD1222 COVID-19 vaccine. TCRdb's copy holds only in-frame clones and misses some; the assay was immunoSEQ multiplex PCR. The table lists roughly 150,000 clones, 85% to 95% of them singletons. The starting material was peripheral blood, obtained 28 days after the second AZD1222 dose. The receptors stem from an adult who received the AZD1222 COVID-19 vaccine.

The rearrangement joins TRBV14 to TRBJ1-6; D unresolved. Germline V gene sequence: CDR1 SGHDN, CDR2 FVKESK. V lost 5 bases and J 0 bases, leaving 11 bases between the germline ends. This CDR3 is 16 amino acids long. The DNA for the CDR3 is TGTGCCAGCAGCAACCTTCCGAGCTCCTATAATTCACCCCTCCACTTT. Amino acids: CASSNLPSSYNSPLHF.

The rearrangement uses TRBV7-3 and TRBJ1-3; weak D call: TRBD1 (6 bases). The CDR3 covers 15 residues. Trimming stripped 4 bases from V and 0 bases from J, with 10 bases between. Germline loops: CDR1 SGHTA, CDR2 FQGTGA. The CDR3 sequence: CASSSTGTSGNTIYF. DNA of the CDR3: TGTGCCAGCAGCTCTACAGGGACCTCTGGAAACACCATATATTTT.

This sequence joins TRBV5-1 and TRBJ2-5; no reliable D call. Trimming cost V 0 bases and J 2 bases, with 8 bases left between them. Germline loops: CDR1 SGHRS, CDR2 YFSETQ. The CDR3 runs to 14 residues. DNA of the CDR3: TGCGCCAGCAGCTTGGTAGGGAATCAAGAGACCCAGTACTTC. Its protein product is CASSLVGNQETQYF.

The J gene is TRBJ2-3, the V gene TRBV27, with D perhaps TRBD1 (5 bases). The V gene's germline CDR1 is MNHEY and CDR2 SMNVEV (reference sequence). This CDR3 spans 15 amino acids. V was cut by 0 bases and J by 8 bases, with 15 bases left in between. Here the CDR3 reads CASSLSATLRATQYF. For the CDR3, the DNA is TGTGCCAGCAGTTTATCGGCCACCCTCAGGGCTACGCAGTATTTT.

The chain joins TRBV30 to TRBJ2-3; D gene uncertain. CDR3 size: 14 residues. Trimming removed 5 bases from V and 0 bases from J, with 12 bases in between. Per the germline V gene, CDR1 is GTSNPN and CDR2 is SVGIG (reference sequence). The CDR3 loop reads CAWAPLTSTDTQYF. The CDR3, as DNA: TGTGCCTGGGCCCCCCTGACTAGCACAGATACGCAGTATTTT.